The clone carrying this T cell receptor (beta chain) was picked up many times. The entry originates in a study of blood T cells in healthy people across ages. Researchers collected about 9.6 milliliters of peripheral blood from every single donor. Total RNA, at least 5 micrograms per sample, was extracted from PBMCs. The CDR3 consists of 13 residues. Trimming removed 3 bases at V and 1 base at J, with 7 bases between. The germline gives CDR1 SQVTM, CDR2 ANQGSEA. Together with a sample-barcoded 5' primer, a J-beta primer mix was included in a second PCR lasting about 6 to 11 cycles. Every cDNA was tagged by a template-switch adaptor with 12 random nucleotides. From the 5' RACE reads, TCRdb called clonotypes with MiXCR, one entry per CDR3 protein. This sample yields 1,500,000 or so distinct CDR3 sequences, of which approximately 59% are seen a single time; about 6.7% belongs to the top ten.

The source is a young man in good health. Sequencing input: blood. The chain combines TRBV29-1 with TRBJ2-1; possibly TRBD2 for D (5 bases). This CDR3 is CSVEEESYNEQFF. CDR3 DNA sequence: TGCAGCGTTGAGGAGGAGTCCTACAATGAGCAGTTCTTC.